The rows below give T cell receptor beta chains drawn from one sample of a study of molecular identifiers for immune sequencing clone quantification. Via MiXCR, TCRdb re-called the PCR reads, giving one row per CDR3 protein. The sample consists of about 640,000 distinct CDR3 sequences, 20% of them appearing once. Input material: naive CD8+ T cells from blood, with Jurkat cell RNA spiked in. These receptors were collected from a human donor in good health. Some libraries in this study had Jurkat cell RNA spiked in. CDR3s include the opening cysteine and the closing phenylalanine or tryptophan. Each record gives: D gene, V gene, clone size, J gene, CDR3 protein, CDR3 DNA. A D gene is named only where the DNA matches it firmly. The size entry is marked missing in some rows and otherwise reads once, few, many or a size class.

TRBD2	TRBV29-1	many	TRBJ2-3	CSVEEGTSGRYTDTQYF	TGCAGCGTTGAAGAGGGGACTAGCGGGAGGTACACAGATACGCAGTATTTT
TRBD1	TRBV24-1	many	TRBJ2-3	CATSDPTGGGTQYF	TGTGCCACCAGTGACCCGACAGGGGGTGGTACGCAGTATTTT
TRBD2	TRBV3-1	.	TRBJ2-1	CASSHLAGEQYNEQFF	TGTGCCAGCAGCCACCTAGCGGGAGAGCAATACAATGAGCAGTTCTTC
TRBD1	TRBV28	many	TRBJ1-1	CASSFPLAGQGFSEAFF	TGTGCCAGCAGTTTTCCTTTGGCGGGACAGGGTTTTTCTGAAGCTTTCTTT
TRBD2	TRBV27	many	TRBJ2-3	CASSSRTSPDTQYF	TGTGCCAGCAGTTCCCGGACTAGCCCAGATACGCAGTATTTT
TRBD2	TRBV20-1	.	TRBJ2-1	CSARDQAGGSYNEQFF	TGCAGTGCTAGAGACCAAGCGGGGGGCTCCTACAATGAGCAGTTCTTC
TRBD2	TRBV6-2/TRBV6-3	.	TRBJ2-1	CASSYPTSGSYNEQFF	TGTGCCAGCAGTTACCCGACTAGCGGGAGCTACAATGAGCAGTTCTTC
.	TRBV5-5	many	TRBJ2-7	CASSLARDIPYEQYF	TGTGCCAGCAGCTTGGCTCGGGACATACCCTACGAGCAGTACTTC
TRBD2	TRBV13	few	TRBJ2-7	CASSPVGLAVYEQYF	TGTGCCAGCAGCCCCGTGGGACTAGCGGTTTACGAGCAGTACTTC
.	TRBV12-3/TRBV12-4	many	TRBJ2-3	CASSTTFTDTQYF	TGTGCCAGCAGCACAACCTTCACAGATACGCAGTATTTT
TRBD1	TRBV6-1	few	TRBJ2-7	CASTQRRTGDYEQYF	TGTGCCAGCACTCAACGGAGGACAGGAGACTACGAGCAGTACTTC
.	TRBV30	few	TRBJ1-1	CAWSSGPTEAFF	TGTGCCTGGAGTTCTGGTCCCACTGAAGCTTTCTTT
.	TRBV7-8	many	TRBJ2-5	CASNPSPSQETQYF	TGTGCCAGCAACCCAAGCCCCAGCCAAGAGACCCAGTACTTC
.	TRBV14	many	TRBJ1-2	CASSQDFSQVGAVGYTF	TGTGCCAGCAGCCAAGATTTCTCGCAGGTTGGAGCAGTTGGCTACACCTTC
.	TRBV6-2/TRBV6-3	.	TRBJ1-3	CASHDSSGNTIYF	TGTGCCAGCCACGACAGCTCTGGAAACACCATATATTTT
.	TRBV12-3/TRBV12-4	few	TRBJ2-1	CASSSAGHEQFF	TGTGCCAGCAGTTCCGCCGGACATGAGCAGTTCTTC
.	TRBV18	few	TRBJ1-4	CASSPPWAGDEKLFF	TGTGCCAGCTCACCACCGTGGGCAGGGGATGAAAAACTGTTTTTT
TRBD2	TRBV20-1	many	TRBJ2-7	CSASGRITYEQYF	TGCAGTGCTAGCGGGAGGATCACCTACGAGCAGTACTTC
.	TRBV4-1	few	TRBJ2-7	CASSQDQSLFGNSYEQYF	TGCGCCAGCAGCCAAGACCAATCCTTGTTCGGAAACTCCTACGAGCAGTACTTC
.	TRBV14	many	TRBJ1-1	CASSPVRDGSTPEAFF	TGTGCCAGCAGCCCGGTGCGGGACGGGAGCACTCCTGAAGCTTTCTTT
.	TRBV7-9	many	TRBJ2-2	CASSLLFEAGELFF	TGTGCCAGCAGCCTCCTCTTCGAGGCCGGGGAGCTGTTTTTT
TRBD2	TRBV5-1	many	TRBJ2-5	CASSLVAGRQETQYF	TGCGCCAGCAGCTTGGTAGCGGGGAGGCAAGAGACCCAGTACTTC
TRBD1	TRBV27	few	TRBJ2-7	CASSFGQGAFYEQYF	TGTGCCAGCAGTTTTGGCCAGGGGGCTTTCTACGAGCAGTACTTC
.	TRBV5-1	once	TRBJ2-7	CASSLGARGACEQYF	TGCGCCAGCAGCTTGGGGGCCCGGGGGGCCTGCGAGCAGTACTTC
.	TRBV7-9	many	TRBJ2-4	CASSSPRVEQYF	TGTGCCAGCAGCTCCCCCCGGGTGGAGCAGTACTTC
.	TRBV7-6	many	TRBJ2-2	CASSSQEVGELFF	TGTGCCAGCAGCTCCCAGGAGGTCGGGGAGCTGTTTTTT
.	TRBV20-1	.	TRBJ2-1	CSARDRDGTYNEQFF	TGCAGTGCTAGAGATCGGGACGGTACCTACAATGAGCAGTTCTTC
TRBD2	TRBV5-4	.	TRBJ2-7	CASSLGTGLAIYEQYF	TGTGCCAGCAGCTTGGGTACCGGACTAGCAATCTACGAGCAGTACTTC
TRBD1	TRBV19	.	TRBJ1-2	CASTQWDRGWEGYTF	TGTGCCAGTACCCAATGGGACAGGGGGTGGGAGGGCTACACCTTC
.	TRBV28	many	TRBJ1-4	CASSLLGGRNEKLFF	TGTGCCAGCAGTTTATTGGGCGGGCGGAATGAAAAACTGTTTTTT
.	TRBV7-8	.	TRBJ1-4	CASSLNVRLTNVKLFF	TGTGCCAGCAGCTTAAATGTCCGGCTGACTAATGTAAAACTGTTTTTT
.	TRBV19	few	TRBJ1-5	CATNSGNQPQHF	TGTGCCACCAACAGTGGCAATCAGCCCCAGCATTTT
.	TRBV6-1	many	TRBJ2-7	CASSAGASPGYEQYF	TGTGCCAGCAGTGCAGGCGCAAGCCCTGGCTACGAGCAGTACTTC
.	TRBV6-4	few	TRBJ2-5	CARSRETQYF	TGTGCCAGGAGTAGGGAGACCCAGTACTTC
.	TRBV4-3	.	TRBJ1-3	CASSQERSGRALVSGNTTYF	TGCGCCAGCAGCCAAGAACGATCGGGCAGGGCCCTAGTCTCTGGAAACACCACATATTTT
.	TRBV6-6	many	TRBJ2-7	CASSSDGPGYEQYF	TGTGCCAGCAGTTCGGACGGGCCTGGCTACGAGCAGTACTTC
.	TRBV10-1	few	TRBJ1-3	CASRKGESGNTIYF	TGCGCCAGCAGGAAAGGGGAATCTGGAAACACCATATATTTT